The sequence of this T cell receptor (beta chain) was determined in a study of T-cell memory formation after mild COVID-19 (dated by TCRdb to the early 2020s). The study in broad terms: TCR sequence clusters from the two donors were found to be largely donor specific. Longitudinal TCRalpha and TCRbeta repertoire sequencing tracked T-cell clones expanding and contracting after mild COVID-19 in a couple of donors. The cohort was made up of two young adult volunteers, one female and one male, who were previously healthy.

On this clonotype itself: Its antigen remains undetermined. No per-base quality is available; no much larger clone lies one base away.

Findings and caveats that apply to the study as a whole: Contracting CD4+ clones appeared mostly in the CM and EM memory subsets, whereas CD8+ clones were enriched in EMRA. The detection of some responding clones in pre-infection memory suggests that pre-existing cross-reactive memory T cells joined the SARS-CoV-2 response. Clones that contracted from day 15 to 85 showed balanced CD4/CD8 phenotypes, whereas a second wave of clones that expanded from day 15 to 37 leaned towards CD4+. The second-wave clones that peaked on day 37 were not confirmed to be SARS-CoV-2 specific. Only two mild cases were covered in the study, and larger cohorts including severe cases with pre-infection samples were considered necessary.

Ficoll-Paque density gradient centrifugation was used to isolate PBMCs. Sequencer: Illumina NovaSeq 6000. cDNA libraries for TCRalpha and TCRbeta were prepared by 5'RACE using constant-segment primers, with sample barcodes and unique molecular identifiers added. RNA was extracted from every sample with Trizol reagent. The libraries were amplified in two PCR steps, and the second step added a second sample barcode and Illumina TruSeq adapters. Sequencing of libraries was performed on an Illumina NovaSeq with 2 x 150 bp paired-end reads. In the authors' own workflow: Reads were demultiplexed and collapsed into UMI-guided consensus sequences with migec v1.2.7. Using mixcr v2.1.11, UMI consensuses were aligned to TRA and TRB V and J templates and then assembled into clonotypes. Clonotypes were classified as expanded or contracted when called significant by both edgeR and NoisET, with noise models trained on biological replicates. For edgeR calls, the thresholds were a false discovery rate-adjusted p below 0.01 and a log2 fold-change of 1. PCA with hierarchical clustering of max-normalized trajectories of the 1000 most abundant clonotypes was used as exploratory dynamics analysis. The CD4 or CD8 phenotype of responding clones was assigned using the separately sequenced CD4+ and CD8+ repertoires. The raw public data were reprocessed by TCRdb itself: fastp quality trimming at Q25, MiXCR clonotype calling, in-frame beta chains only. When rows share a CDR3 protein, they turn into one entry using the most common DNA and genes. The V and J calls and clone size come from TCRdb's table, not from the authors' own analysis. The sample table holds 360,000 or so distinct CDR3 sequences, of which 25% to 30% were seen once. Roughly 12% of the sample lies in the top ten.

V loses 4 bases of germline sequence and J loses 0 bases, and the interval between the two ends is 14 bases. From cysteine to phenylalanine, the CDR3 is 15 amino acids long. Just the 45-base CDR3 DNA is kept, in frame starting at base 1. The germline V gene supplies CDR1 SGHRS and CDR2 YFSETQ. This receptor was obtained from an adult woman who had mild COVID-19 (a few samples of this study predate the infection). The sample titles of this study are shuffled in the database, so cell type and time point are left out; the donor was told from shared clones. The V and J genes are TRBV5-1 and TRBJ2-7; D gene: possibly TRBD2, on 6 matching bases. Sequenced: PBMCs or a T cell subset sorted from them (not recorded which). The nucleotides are TGCGCCAGCAGCCCGTGGGCGGGGACCTCCTACGAGCAGTACTTC. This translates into CASSPWAGTSYEQYF.